Here is one TCR beta chain with its context. Its cognate antigen is unknown. This specimen belongs to a study of cytomegalovirus exposure and HLA in healthy donors. Study outcomes and limitations: Confirmation in vitro established that a few CMV-associated chains were specific for CMV antigens. Cytomegalovirus association was listed for approximately 160 TCR beta chains.

TCRdb keeps only in-frame clones here, not all; method: immunoSEQ multiplex PCR. Of about 250,000 clones listed, 80% to 90% are singletons. The CDR3 spans 17 residues. Germline V gives CDR1 SEHNR, CDR2 FQNEAQ (reference sequence). Germline trimming cut 6 bases from V and 4 bases from J; bases unmatched to any gene: 14. The sequence was obtained from a young man in good health and CMV-seronegative. Sequenced sample: PBMCs. The chain couples TRBV7-9 to TRBJ1-2; TRBD1 aligns across 10 bases. CDR3 bases: TGTGCCAGCAGTAAACCGGGACAGGGGAATTTCGTCTATGGCTACACCTTC. Protein: CASSKPGQGNFVYGYTF.